This entry concerns a single TCR beta chain. The antigen remains undetermined. Thawed PBMCs were FACS-sorted into unstimulated CD4+CD25+CD127- regulatory T cells, CD4+CD25- non-regulatory cells, CD4 and CD8 cells. The entry originates in a study of Tregs in tolerant kidney transplant recipients. Germline trimming cut 2 bases from V and 1 base from J; bases unmatched to any gene: 4. CDR3 size: 15 residues. CDR1 is SGHRS and CDR2 is YFSETQ in the germline V gene. The assay was immunoSEQ multiplex PCR, and TCRdb's table has in-frame clones only and misses some. This sample carries approximately 66,000 clones, roughly 85% of them seen once, and the ten largest clones take about 2.1%. Findings and caveats of the study: Activated donor B cell expansion appeared to reveal the most relevant donor-specific TCRbeta repertoire. This study did not directly address biological reproducibility.

The source is a human donor who received a combined kidney and bone marrow transplant. The sample consisted of Tregs from blood, taken before the transplant. The chain combines TRBV5-1 with TRBJ2-3; 7 bases map to TRBD2. CDR3 residues: CASSFGLAGTDTQYF. The CDR3, as DNA: TGCGCCAGCAGCTTTGGGCTAGCGGGCACAGATACGCAGTATTTT.